This TCR beta chain was profiled in a study of naive and memory T cell subsets. Study-wide results and limits: Reportedly, tuberculin skin test sites gave far more TCRs than other biopsies. Higher TCR numbers at tuberculin sites reflect T cell infiltration, per interpretation.

CDR3 length: 14 amino acids. V was clipped by 0 bases and J by 4 bases, with 10 bases between them. Germline V gene sequence: CDR1 MNHEY, CDR2 SVGAGI. A remark on this clonotype: Its specificity is unknown.

The SP2 primer and nested alpha and beta constant region primers amplified ligated cDNA in four rounds. Using its own MiXCR run on the UMI-ligation and nested PCR reads, TCRdb lists one record per CDR3 protein. This table holds 25,000 to 35,000 distinct CDR3 sequences, more than 6.5% found once. Treatment denoted: skin biopsy from PPD injection site in Mantoux-positive individual. An oligonucleotide containing a UMI was ligated to the 3' end of TCR cDNA. This sequence originates from an adult in good health. The specimen comprised skin, sampled from a tuberculin skin test site. The chain links TRBV6-5 to TRBJ2-7, with a weak D call TRBD1 (6 bases). Here the CDR3 reads CASSYSFDRYEQYF. CDR3 nucleotides: TGTGCCAGCAGTTACTCGTTCGACAGGTACGAGCAGTACTTC.